These 19 T cell receptor beta chains were all obtained from the same sample, sequenced in a study of T cells after yellow fever vaccination. Using its own MiXCR run on the 5' RACE reads, TCRdb lists one record per CDR3 protein. The table includes 400,000 or so distinct CDR3 sequences, approximately 6% detected once. The material was PBMCs, obtained 5 days after the yellow fever booster vaccination. Source of these receptors: a man aged 30 to 45 who received the YFV17D yellow fever vaccine.

The gene calls are TRBV6-2 or TRBV6-3 and TRBJ1-6; D remains ambiguous. V shed 4 bases and J shed 2 bases, with 12 bases lying between them. CDR1 is MNHEY, CDR2 SVGEGT, per germline. The CDR3 totals 16 residues. Here the CDR3 DNA reads TGTGCCAGCAGTTCCGCCTCGTGGCCCTATAATTCACCCCTCCACTTT. Translating it yields CASSSASWPYNSPLHF.

The V gene is TRBV15, the J gene TRBJ1-1; D unresolved. Germline V CDR1 and CDR2: LNHNV, YYDKDF (reference sequence). V lost 7 bases, J lost 3 bases, and 9 bases lay in between. This CDR3 has 12 residues. The CDR3 sequence: CATTGLDTEAFF. The CDR3, as DNA: TGTGCCACCACCGGATTGGACACTGAAGCTTTCTTT.

This clonotype was recorded at least ten times. The chain is built from TRBV20-1 and TRBJ2-5; 10 positions agree with TRBD2. The CDR3 runs to 15 residues. After removal of 0 bases from V and 3 bases from J, the junction contained 4 bases not matched to a gene. Germline lookup yields CDR1 DFQATT and CDR2 SNEGSKA (reference sequence). Here the CDR3 DNA reads TGCAGTGCTAGAGATACACTAGCGGGAAAAGAGACCCAGTACTTC. Translation: CSARDTLAGKETQYF.

The chain joins TRBV12-3 or TRBV12-4 to TRBJ2-1; D ambiguous. The CDR3 runs 15 residues. The V gene lost 3 bases and the J gene lost 0 bases, with 9 bases spanning the gap. In nucleotides, the CDR3 is TGTGCCAGCAGTTTTAAAGTGAGCTCCTACAATGAGCAGTTCTTC. Translation gives CASSFKVSSYNEQFF.

Ten or more counts support this clonotype. V is TRBV10-1 and J is TRBJ2-3; D unclear. The V end was cut by 7 bases, the J end by 2 bases, with 16 bases between. CDR3 size: 15 residues. Germline lookup yields CDR1 WNHNN and CDR2 SYGVQD (reference sequence). CDR3 DNA: TGCGCCAGCATCCCGGCAGTAAGGTACACAGATACGCAGTATTTT. Protein: CASIPAVRYTDTQYF.

The genes are TRBV14 and TRBJ2-7; 7 bases are a match to TRBD1. Germline CDR1 is SGHDN and CDR2 is FVKESK. The ends lost 4 bases at V and 3 bases at J; junction bases unmatched: 6. CDR3 length: 14 residues. CDR3 DNA sequence: TGTGCCAGCAGCCGCGGACAGGTCCGCTACGAGCAGTACTTC. It translates to CASSRGQVRYEQYF.

The chain uses TRBV25-1 and TRBJ2-7; 13 bases are a match to TRBD2. V lost 3 bases to trimming and J lost 3 bases; unmatched junction nucleotides: 5. The germline CDR1 and CDR2 sequences are MGHDK and SYGVNS. The CDR3 contains 16 residues. The CDR3 loop reads CASSELRTSGSYEQYF. The CDR3 DNA is TGTGCCAGCAGTGAGCTTCGGACTAGCGGGAGCTACGAGCAGTACTTC.

This clonotype was detected once. One end of the junction is discordant with germline, which a read error may explain. The chain recombines TRBV3-1 with TRBJ2-7, with D hard to call. The CDR3 spans 15 residues. From germline, CDR1 is LGHDT and CDR2 YNNKEL (reference sequence). CDR3 nucleotides: TGTGCCACCAGCCAAGATATGATTGGTCTTAAGGTAATGGACTTC. As protein: CATSQDMIGLKVMDF.

The table lists this clonotype with many counts. V gene TRBV27 combines with J gene TRBJ1-1, with D tentatively TRBD1 (6 bases). V was pared by 2 bases and J by 4 bases, with 8 bases between. The CDR3 has 13 amino acids. CDR1 and CDR2 from the germline V gene are MNHEY and SMNVEV (reference sequence). The CDR3 region is CASSLNRVTEAFF. In DNA form, the CDR3 reads TGTGCCAGCAGTTTAAACAGGGTCACTGAAGCTTTCTTT.

The chain couples TRBV12-3 or TRBV12-4 to TRBJ2-1; D perhaps matches TRBD2 (7 bases). Trimming cost V 2 bases and J 9 bases, with 29 bases left between them. The CDR3 contains 19 residues. The CDR3 loop is CASSLYIRGNSQWGGEQFF. The DNA of the CDR3 is TGTGCCAGCAGTTTATATATAAGGGGGAACAGCCAATGGGGGGGTGAGCAGTTCTTC.

This clonotype was picked up many times. This chain uses TRBV6-1 with TRBJ2-1, with TRBD1 identical over 7 bases. Germline V gene sequence: CDR1 MNHNS, CDR2 SASEGT. The CDR3 has 17 residues. J lost 0 bases, V lost 6 bases, and 11 bases had no gene match. CDR3 amino acids: CASRRDSYLSSYNEQFF. CDR3 sequence (DNA): TGTGCCAGCAGGAGGGACAGCTACCTCAGCTCCTACAATGAGCAGTTCTTC.

This clonotype was detected many times. The gene calls are TRBV20-1 and TRBJ2-7; TRBD2 aligns across 12 bases. CDR1 is DFQATT, CDR2 SNEGSKA, per germline (reference sequence). The CDR3 sequence is 13 residues long. The ends lost 0 bases at V and 10 bases at J; junction bases unmatched: 4. CDR3 loop: CSARDRLAGDQYF. For the CDR3, the DNA is TGCAGTGCTAGAGATCGACTAGCGGGAGATCAGTACTTC.

This clonotype was recorded at least ten times. The rearrangement joins TRBV5-1 to TRBJ2-3; D unresolved. Germline V lookup: CDR1 SGHRS, CDR2 YFSETQ. The CDR3 contains 15 residues. The V end lost 0 bases, the J end lost 6 bases, and 14 bases lay between the germline ends. The CDR3 reads CASSLEYMGEDTQYF. The CDR3 bases are TGCGCCAGCAGCTTGGAATACATGGGCGAGGATACGCAGTATTTT.

This clonotype was observed at least ten times. The chain uses TRBV5-1 and TRBJ2-1; 9 nucleotides align to TRBD1. CDR1 and CDR2 from the germline V gene are SGHRS and YFSETQ. The CDR3 covers 14 residues. The J segment lost 8 bases and the V segment lost 0 bases, leaving 3 bases of the junction unmatched. The CDR3 DNA reads TGCGCCAGCAGCTTGGATAGGACAGGGGATGAGCAGTTCTTC. Translating it yields CASSLDRTGDEQFF.

The chain carries TRBV27 and TRBJ1-2, with D hard to call. V lost 4 bases to trimming and J lost 8 bases, with 11 bases between them. Germline V gene data show CDR1 as MNHEY and CDR2 as SMNVEV (reference sequence). This CDR3 spans 12 amino acids. CDR3 bases: TGTGCCAGCAGTTCCAACGATGAAGGCTACACCTTC. Amino acids: CASSSNDEGYTF.

J is TRBJ1-4 and V is TRBV20-1, with a weak D call TRBD1 (6 bases). Germline V gene lookup returns CDR1 DFQATT and CDR2 SNEGSKA (reference sequence). Trimming shortened V by 2 bases and J by 5 bases, and 12 bases separated the two germline ends. This CDR3 is 14 amino acids long. Here the CDR3 reads CSARRTVTNEKLFF. DNA for the CDR3: TGCAGTGCTAGAAGGACAGTCACGAATGAAAAACTGTTTTTT.

The chain recombines TRBV7-2 with TRBJ2-1; D unclear. V lost 6 bases and J 5 bases, leaving 8 bases between the germline ends. This CDR3 contains 12 residues. Per the germline V gene, CDR1 is SGHTA and CDR2 is FQGNSA. The CDR3 sequence is CASSPENNEQFF. CDR3 in DNA: TGTGCCAGCAGTCCAGAAAACAATGAGCAGTTCTTC. Together with reference TRBV7-2 and TRBJ2-1, the CDR3 gives the full variable domain: GAGVSQSPSNKVTEKGKDVELRCDPISGHTALYWYRQSLGQGLEFLIYFQGNSAPDKSGLPSDRFSAERTGGSVSTLTIQRTQQEDSAVYLCASSPENNEQFFGPGTRLTVL.

This clonotype was observed a few times. The chain joins TRBV7-2 to TRBJ2-1; 7 bases match TRBD2. V dropped 2 bases and J dropped 10; count of bases not matched to a gene: 5. There are 13 residues in the CDR3. From germline, CDR1 is SGHTA and CDR2 FQGNSA. The CDR3 spells CASSLREAREQFF. Written as DNA, the CDR3 is TGTGCCAGCAGCTTACGGGAGGCCCGGGAGCAGTTCTTC.

This clonotype was observed many times. The chain joins TRBV5-1 to TRBJ2-1, with TRBD1 identical over 8 bases. The trim removed 4 bases at V and 3 bases at J, leaving 6 bases unmatched. Germline V gene data show CDR1 as SGHRS and CDR2 as YFSETQ. There are 15 residues in the CDR3. CDR3 coding DNA: TGCGCCAGCAGCGGAGGACAGGGCCACTACAATGAGCAGTTCTTC. Translation: CASSGGQGHYNEQFF.